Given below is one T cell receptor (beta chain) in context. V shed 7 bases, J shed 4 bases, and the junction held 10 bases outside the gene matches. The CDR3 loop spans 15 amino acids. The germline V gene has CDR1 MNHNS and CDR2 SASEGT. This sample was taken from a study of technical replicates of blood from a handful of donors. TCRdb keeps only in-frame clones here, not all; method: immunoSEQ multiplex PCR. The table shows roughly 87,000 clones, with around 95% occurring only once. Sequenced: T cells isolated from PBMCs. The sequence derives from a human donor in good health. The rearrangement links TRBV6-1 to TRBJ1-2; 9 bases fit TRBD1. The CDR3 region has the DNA TGTGCCAGCAATCAATGGACAGGGGATACCTATGGCTACACCTTC. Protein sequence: CASNQWTGDTYGYTF.